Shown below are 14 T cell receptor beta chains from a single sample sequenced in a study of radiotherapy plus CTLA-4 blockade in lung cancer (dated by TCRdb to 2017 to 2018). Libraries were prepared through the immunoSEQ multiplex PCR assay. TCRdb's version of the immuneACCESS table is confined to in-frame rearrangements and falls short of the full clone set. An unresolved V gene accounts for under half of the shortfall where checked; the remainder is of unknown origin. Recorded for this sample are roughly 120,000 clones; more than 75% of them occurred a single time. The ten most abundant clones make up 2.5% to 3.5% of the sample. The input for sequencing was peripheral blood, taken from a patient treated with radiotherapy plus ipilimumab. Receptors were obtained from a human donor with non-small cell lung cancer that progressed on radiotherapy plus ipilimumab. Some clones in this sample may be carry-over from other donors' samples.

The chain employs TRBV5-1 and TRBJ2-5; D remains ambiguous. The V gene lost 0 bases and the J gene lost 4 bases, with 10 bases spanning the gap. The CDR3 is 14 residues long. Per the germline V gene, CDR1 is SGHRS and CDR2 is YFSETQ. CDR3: CASSLAQKGETQYF. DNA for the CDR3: TGCGCCAGCAGCTTGGCACAGAAGGGAGAGACCCAGTACTTC. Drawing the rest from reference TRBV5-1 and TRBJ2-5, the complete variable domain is KAGVTQTPRYLIKTRGQQVTLSCSPISGHRSVSWYQQTPGQGLQFLFEYFSETQRNKGNFPGRFSGRQFSNSRSEMNVSTLELGDSALYLCASSLAQKGETQYFGPGTRLLVL.

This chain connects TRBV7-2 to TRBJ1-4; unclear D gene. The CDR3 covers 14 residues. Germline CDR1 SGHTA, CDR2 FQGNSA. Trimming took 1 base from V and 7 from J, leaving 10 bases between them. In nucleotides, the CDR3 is TGTGCCAGCAGCTTAGTCGGGAGAGTTGAAAAACTGTTTTTT. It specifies CASSLVGRVEKLFF.

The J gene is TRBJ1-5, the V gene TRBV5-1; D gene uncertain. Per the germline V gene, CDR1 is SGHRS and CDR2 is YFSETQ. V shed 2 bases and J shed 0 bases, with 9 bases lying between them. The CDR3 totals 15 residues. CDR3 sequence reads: CASSLNPNSNQPQHF. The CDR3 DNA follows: TGCGCCAGCAGCTTAAATCCGAATAGCAATCAGCCCCAGCATTTT.

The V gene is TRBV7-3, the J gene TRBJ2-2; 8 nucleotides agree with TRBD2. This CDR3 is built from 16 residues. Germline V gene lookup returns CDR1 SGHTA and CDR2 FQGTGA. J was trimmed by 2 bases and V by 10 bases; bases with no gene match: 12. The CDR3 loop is CATSKRGGSNTGELFF. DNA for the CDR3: TGTGCCACCTCCAAACGGGGGGGCAGTAACACCGGGGAGCTGTTTTTT.

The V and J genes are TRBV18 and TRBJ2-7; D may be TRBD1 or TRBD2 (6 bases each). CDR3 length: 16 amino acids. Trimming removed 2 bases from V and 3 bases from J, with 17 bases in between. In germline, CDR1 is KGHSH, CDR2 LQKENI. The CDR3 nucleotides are TGTGCCAGCTCACCATTTCACAGGGAGGCCTTCTACGAGCAGTACTTC. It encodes CASSPFHREAFYEQYF.

The CDR3 sequence is CASSEARIGRYNQPQHF. For the CDR3, the DNA is TGTGCCAGCAGTGAAGCCCGGATAGGGAGGTATAATCAGCCCCAGCATTTT. The J gene is TRBJ1-5, the V gene TRBV6-1; D not resolved. Germline loops: CDR1 MNHNS, CDR2 SASEGT. The V and J ends lost 0 bases and 4 bases respectively, with 16 bases between them. The CDR3 has 17 amino acids.

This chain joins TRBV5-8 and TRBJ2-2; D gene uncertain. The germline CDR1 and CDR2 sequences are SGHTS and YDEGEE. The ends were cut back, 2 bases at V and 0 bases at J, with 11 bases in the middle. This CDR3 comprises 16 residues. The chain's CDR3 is CASSFLDGTNTGELFF. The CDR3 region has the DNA TGTGCCAGCAGCTTCTTAGACGGAACGAACACCGGGGAGCTGTTTTTT. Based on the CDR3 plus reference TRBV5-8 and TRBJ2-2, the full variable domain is EAGVTQSPTHLIKTRGQQATLRCSPISGHTSVYWYQQALGLGLQFLLWYDEGEERNRGNFPPRFSGRQFPNYSSELNVNALELEDSALYLCASSFLDGTNTGELFFGEGSRLTVL.

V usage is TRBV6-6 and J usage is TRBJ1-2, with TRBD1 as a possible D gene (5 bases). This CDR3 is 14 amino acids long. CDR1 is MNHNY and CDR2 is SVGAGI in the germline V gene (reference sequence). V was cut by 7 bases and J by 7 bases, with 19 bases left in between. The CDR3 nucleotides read TGTGCCAGCACTATTGCAGGGCGTAAGTCTGGCTACACCTTC. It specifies CASTIAGRKSGYTF.

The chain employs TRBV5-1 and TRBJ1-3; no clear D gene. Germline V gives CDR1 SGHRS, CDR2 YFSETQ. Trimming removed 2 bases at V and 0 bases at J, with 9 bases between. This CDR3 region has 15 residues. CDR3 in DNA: TGCGCCAGCAGCTTCGGGATGGCCTCTGGAAACACCATATATTTT. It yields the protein CASSFGMASGNTIYF.

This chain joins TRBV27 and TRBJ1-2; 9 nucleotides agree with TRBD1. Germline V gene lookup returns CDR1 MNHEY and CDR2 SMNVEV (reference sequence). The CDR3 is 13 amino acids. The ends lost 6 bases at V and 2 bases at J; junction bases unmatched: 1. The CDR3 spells CASRGTGNYGYTF. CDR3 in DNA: TGTGCCAGCAGGGGGACAGGGAACTATGGCTACACCTTC.

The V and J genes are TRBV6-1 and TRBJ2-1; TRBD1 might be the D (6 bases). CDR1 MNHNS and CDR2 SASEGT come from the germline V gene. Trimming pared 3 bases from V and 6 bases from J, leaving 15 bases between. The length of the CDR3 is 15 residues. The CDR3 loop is CASSDTGNSGNEQFF. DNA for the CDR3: TGTGCCAGCAGTGACACAGGGAATTCTGGCAATGAGCAGTTCTTC.

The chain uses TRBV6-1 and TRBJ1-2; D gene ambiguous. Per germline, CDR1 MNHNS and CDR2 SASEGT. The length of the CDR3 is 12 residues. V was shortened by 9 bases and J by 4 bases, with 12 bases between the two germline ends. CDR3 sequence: CASFPGIYGYTF. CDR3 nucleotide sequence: TGTGCCAGTTTTCCGGGGATCTATGGCTACACCTTC.

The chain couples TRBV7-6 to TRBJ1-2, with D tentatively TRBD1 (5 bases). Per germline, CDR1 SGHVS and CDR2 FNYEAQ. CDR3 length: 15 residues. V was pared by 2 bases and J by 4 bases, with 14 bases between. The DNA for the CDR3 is TGTGCCAGCAGCTTACAAGGAGGGGCGGGCTATGGCTACACCTTC. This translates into CASSLQGGAGYGYTF.

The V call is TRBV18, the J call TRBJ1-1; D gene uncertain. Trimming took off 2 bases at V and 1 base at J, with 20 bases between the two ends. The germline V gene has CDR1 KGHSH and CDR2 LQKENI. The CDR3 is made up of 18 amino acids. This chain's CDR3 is CASSPILQAEGGNTEAFF. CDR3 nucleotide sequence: TGTGCCAGCTCACCAATCCTCCAGGCTGAGGGAGGGAACACTGAAGCTTTCTTT.